These T cell receptor beta chains were read from a single sample in a study of blood T cell repertoires in COVID-19. Assay used: immunoSEQ multiplex PCR; TCRdb lists only in-frame clones, some missing. Here the sample spans 300,000 or so clones, 80% to 90% being singletons. Sequenced material: PBMCs or T cells enriched from blood (not recorded which). The receptors were gathered from a woman aged 40 to 55 with acute COVID-19. Both conserved end residues are part of each CDR3. A D gene is named only where the DNA matches it firmly. Size is stated for part of the rows, as once, few or many counts, or as a class when the clone is expanded.

v_call,j_call,clone_size,d_call,cdr3_aa,cdr3_nt
TRBV9,TRBJ1-5,.,.,CASSGTGDQPQHF,TGTGCCAGCAGTGGGACGGGAGATCAGCCCCAGCATTTT
TRBV5-1,TRBJ1-1,.,.,CASSFTGMNTEAFF,TGCGCCAGCAGCTTCACGGGAATGAACACTGAAGCTTTCTTT
TRBV6-5,TRBJ1-1,.,.,CASSQTSKRPEAFF,TGTGCCAGCAGTCAAACGTCTAAGCGCCCTGAAGCTTTCTTT
TRBV7-2,TRBJ2-7,.,TRBD1,CASSSRGQGSEQYF,TGTGCCAGCAGCTCAAGGGGACAGGGGAGCGAGCAGTACTTC
TRBV6-1,TRBJ2-6,once,.,CASSAHQGSGANVLTF,TGTGCCAGCAGTGCCCACCAGGGCTCTGGGGCCAACGTCCTGACTTTC
TRBV10-3,TRBJ2-7,.,TRBD2,CAISGGGYEQYF,TGTGCCATCAGTGGGGGGGGCTACGAGCAGTACTTC
TRBV27,TRBJ1-2,few,TRBD1,CASSPRRQGAKGYTF,TGTGCCAGCTCGCCTAGGAGACAGGGGGCCAAAGGCTACACCTTC
TRBV7-9,TRBJ2-1,.,TRBD1,CAISVGQGLNEQFF,TGTGCCATTTCAGTGGGACAGGGTCTCAATGAGCAGTTCTTC
TRBV5-1,TRBJ1-2,.,TRBD1,CASSLQGFSDGYTF,TGCGCCAGCAGCTTACAGGGGTTTAGCGATGGCTACACCTTC
TRBV7-9,TRBJ2-1,.,.,CASSLVLASYNEQFF,TGTGCCAGCAGCTTAGTACTAGCCTCCTACAATGAGCAGTTCTTC
TRBV28,TRBJ1-5,.,TRBD1,CASSLTGGNQPQHF,TGTGCCAGCAGTTTGACAGGGGGAAATCAGCCCCAGCATTTT
TRBV6-2/TRBV6-3,TRBJ1-1,.,.,CASSYRQFNTEAFF,TGTGCCAGCAGTTACCGACAATTTAACACTGAAGCTTTCTTT
TRBV5-1,TRBJ1-4,.,.,CASSWGGGATNEKLFF,TGCGCCAGCAGCTGGGGAGGAGGAGCAACTAATGAAAAACTGTTTTTT
TRBV5-4,TRBJ1-6,.,TRBD1,CASSLDRADSPLHF,TGTGCCAGCAGCCTCGACAGGGCTGATTCACCCCTCCACTTT
TRBV9,TRBJ2-7,.,TRBD1,CASSVDIMTGAYEQYF,TGTGCCAGCAGCGTGGACATTATGACAGGGGCCTACGAGCAGTACTTC
TRBV7-2,TRBJ1-3,.,TRBD1,CASSRDRRNTIYF,TGTGCCAGCAGTCGGGACAGGAGAAACACCATATATTTT
TRBV27,TRBJ2-5,once,.,CASSLFWAGVAETQYF,TGTGCCAGCAGTTTATTTTGGGCAGGGGTGGCAGAGACCCAGTACTTC
TRBV28,TRBJ1-4,once,TRBD1,CASRLGQGAPKREKLFF,TGTGCCAGCAGGTTGGGACAGGGAGCCCCTAAAAGGGAAAAACTGTTTTTT
TRBV28,TRBJ1-2,.,.,CASGSANYGYTF,TGTGCCAGCGGGAGCGCTAACTATGGCTACACCTTC
TRBV27,TRBJ2-2,.,TRBD2,CASSHQPVAGVGNTGELFF,TGTGCCAGCAGTCATCAACCCGTAGCGGGAGTAGGTAACACCGGGGAGCTGTTTTTT
TRBV18,TRBJ2-3,few,TRBD2,CASSPGLLAGTWDTQYF,TGTGCCAGCTCACCAGGGCTCCTAGCGGGAACGTGGGATACGCAGTATTTT
TRBV11-2,TRBJ2-7,.,.,CASSPWGVYEQYF,TGTGCCAGCAGCCCCTGGGGGGTTTATGAGCAGTACTTC
TRBV18,TRBJ1-1,.,.,CASSPPMGQETEAFF,TGTGCCAGCTCACCACCGATGGGGCAGGAAACTGAAGCTTTCTTT
TRBV28,TRBJ2-7,.,TRBD2,CASSPSGRAVYEQYF,TGTGCCAGCAGTCCCAGCGGGAGGGCCGTGTACGAGCAGTACTTC
TRBV27,TRBJ1-6,.,TRBD1,CASSPPLTGKNSPLHF,TGTGCCAGCAGTCCGCCCTTGACAGGGAAGAATTCACCCCTCCACTTT
TRBV19,TRBJ1-5,.,TRBD1,CASCGTGGQPQHF,TGTGCCAGTTGCGGGACAGGGGGTCAGCCCCAGCATTTT
TRBV6-4,TRBJ1-2,.,.,CASSDLGGTTAF,TGTGCCAGCAGTGACCTGGGAGGGACAACGGCCTTC
TRBV6-5,TRBJ1-1,.,TRBD1,CASRPDRVAEAFF,TGTGCCAGCAGACCCGACAGGGTCGCTGAAGCTTTCTTT
TRBV11-2,TRBJ1-6,.,.,CASSTPKGLLHF,TGTGCCAGCAGCACCCCGAAGGGGCTCCTCCACTTT
TRBV6-5,TRBJ1-1,.,TRBD1,CASSHTGTGAGEAFF,TGTGCCAGCAGCCACACCGGGACAGGCGCGGGTGAAGCTTTCTTT
TRBV19,TRBJ1-1,few,.,CASSPRDTPNTEAFF,TGTGCCAGTAGTCCTCGGGACACCCCCAACACTGAAGCTTTCTTT
TRBV5-4,TRBJ1-2,.,.,CASSLGGGEAGLGYTF,TGTGCCAGCAGCTTGGGCGGGGGTGAGGCGGGGCTCGGCTACACCTTC
TRBV7-3,TRBJ1-1,.,TRBD1,CASSLDPTGFYTEAFF,TGTGCCAGCAGCTTAGATCCGACAGGGTTTTACACTGAAGCTTTCTTT
TRBV5-1,TRBJ2-2,.,.,CASSLVQGGGELFF,TGCGCCAGCAGCTTGGTACAGGGTGGCGGGGAGCTGTTTTTT
TRBV6-1,TRBJ1-5,.,TRBD1,CASSGQGERPQHF,TGTGCCAGCAGTGGACAGGGGGAGCGGCCCCAGCATTTT
TRBV6-5,TRBJ2-3,.,.,CASTEVAIGTQYF,TGTGCCAGCACCGAGGTCGCAATAGGTACGCAGTATTTT
TRBV11-3,TRBJ2-7,.,TRBD2,CASSPNGGSSREQYF,TGTGCCAGCAGCCCCAACGGGGGGTCCTCTCGCGAGCAGTACTTC
TRBV7-6,TRBJ2-7,.,TRBD2,CASSPETSGSYEQYF,TGTGCCAGCAGCCCAGAGACTAGCGGTTCCTACGAGCAGTACTTC
TRBV18,TRBJ2-2,.,.,CASSPPSQTNTGELFF,TGTGCCAGCTCACCACCATCGCAGACGAACACCGGGGAGCTGTTTTTT
TRBV7-6,TRBJ1-5,.,.,CASSPYPVSNQPQHF,TGTGCCAGCAGCCCCTACCCGGTTAGCAATCAGCCCCAGCATTTT
TRBV6-5,TRBJ2-1,.,.,CASGRGDEQFF,TGTGCCAGCGGGAGGGGGGATGAGCAGTTCTTC
TRBV28,TRBJ2-7,.,.,CASSFRLQGWGYEQYF,TGTGCCAGCAGTTTCCGCTTACAGGGTTGGGGCTACGAGCAGTACTTC
TRBV4-3,TRBJ1-3,.,.,CASSQEPYGGNTIYF,TGCGCCAGCAGCCAAGAGCCCTACGGAGGGAACACCATATATTTT
TRBV6-2/TRBV6-3,TRBJ1-1,.,TRBD1,CASSYPWDSPKAFF,TGTGCCAGCAGTTACCCTTGGGACAGCCCGAAAGCTTTCTTT
TRBV11-2,TRBJ1-1,.,.,CASSLRVTEAFF,TGTGCCAGCAGCTTAAGAGTCACTGAAGCTTTCTTT
TRBV7-3,TRBJ2-3,.,TRBD2,CASSSRDPGLIRAGTDTQYF,TGTGCCAGCAGCTCTCGAGATCCGGGACTAATTCGGGCAGGAACAGATACGCAGTATTTT